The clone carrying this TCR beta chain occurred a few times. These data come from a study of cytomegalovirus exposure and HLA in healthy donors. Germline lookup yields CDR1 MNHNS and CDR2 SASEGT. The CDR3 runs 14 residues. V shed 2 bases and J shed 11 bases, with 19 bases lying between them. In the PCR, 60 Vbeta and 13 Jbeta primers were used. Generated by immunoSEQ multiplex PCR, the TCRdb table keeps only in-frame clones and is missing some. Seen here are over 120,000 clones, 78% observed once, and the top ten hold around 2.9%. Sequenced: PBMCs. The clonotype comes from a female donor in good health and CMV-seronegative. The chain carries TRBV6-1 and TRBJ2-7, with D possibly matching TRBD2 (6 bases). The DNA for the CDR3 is TGTGCCAGCAGTGAAAAGGGCCATCGGGGGAAAGAGTACTTC. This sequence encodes CASSEKGHRGKEYF.